A single sample gave rise to the 3 T cell receptor beta chains below, sequenced in a study of early T cells in non-severe SARS-CoV-2 infection. TCRdb fed the 5' RACE reads into MiXCR, producing one record per CDR3 protein. Of tens of thousands of distinct CDR3 sequences in the sample, roughly 16% were seen once. This specimen was whole blood, taken at baseline. These receptors were taken from an adult who was a healthcare worker with PCR-confirmed SARS-CoV-2 infection or an uninfected control (not recorded which).

This clonotype was counted between two and nine times. The chain combines TRBV20-1 with TRBJ1-2, with TRBD1 matching 7 bases. The CDR3 has 14 residues. CDR1 and CDR2 from the germline V gene are DFQATT and SNEGSKA (reference sequence). V was pared by 6 bases and J by 8 bases, with 15 bases of the junction left unmatched. The CDR3 DNA reads as TGCAGTGCCCGGACAGGCCTCGGGTTTGGAGGCTACACCTTC. Translated, it gives CSARTGLGFGGYTF.

This clonotype was seen more than once but under ten times. The chain combines TRBV10-3 with TRBJ1-5; no clear D. The V and J ends lost 6 bases and 4 bases respectively, with 16 bases between them. Germline lookup yields CDR1 ENHRY and CDR2 SYGVKD. The CDR3 extends over 15 amino acids. CDR3 nucleotide sequence: TGTGCCATCAGCCTTGGGCTAGAGGGAAATCAGCCCCAGCATTTT. Protein sequence: CAISLGLEGNQPQHF.

This sequence joins TRBV4-1 and TRBJ1-3; D gene unclear. Trimming removed 7 bases at V and 0 bases at J, with 13 bases between. In germline, CDR1 is MGHRA, CDR2 YSYEKL. The CDR3 sequence is 15 residues long. The CDR3 nucleotides are TGCGCCAGCACCCCGACGGCCCTCTCTGGAAACACCATATATTTT. It translates to CASTPTALSGNTIYF.